These 20 T cell receptor beta chains came from one sample sequenced in a study of blood T cells in healthy people across ages. The second PCR ran roughly 7 to 11 cycles with a sample-barcoded 5' primer and J-beta primers. Via MiXCR, TCRdb re-called the 5' RACE reads, giving one row per CDR3 protein. The sample consists of 650,000 to 900,000 distinct CDR3 sequences, around 62% of them appearing once. The sample was blood. The receptors were gathered from a man aged 25-40 years in good health.

This chain joins TRBV20-1 and TRBJ2-1, with D unresolved. Germline lookup yields CDR1 DFQATT and CDR2 SNEGSKA (reference sequence). This CDR3 spans 10 amino acids. V lost 8 bases to trimming and J lost 6 bases, with 8 bases between them. For the CDR3, the DNA is TGCAGTTACGGCGTCAATGAGCAGTTCTTC. This sequence encodes CSYGVNEQFF.

The chain joins TRBV7-3 to TRBJ2-1; weak D call: TRBD2 (6 bases). Germline CDR1 SGHTA, CDR2 FQGTGA. The CDR3 loop spans 14 amino acids. V was trimmed by 5 bases and J by 10 bases, leaving 18 bases between them. The CDR3 reads CASSRRLGWDEQFF. The CDR3 region has the DNA TGTGCCAGCAGCCGACGACTAGGGTGGGACGAGCAGTTCTTC.

The CDR3 here is CASSLRTGGSYNEQFF. In DNA form, the CDR3 reads TGTGCCAGCAGCTTGCGGACAGGGGGGTCCTACAATGAGCAGTTCTTC. V usage is TRBV5-4 and J usage is TRBJ2-1; 10 nucleotides match TRBD1. CDR1 is SGHNT, CDR2 YYREEE, per germline (reference sequence). The CDR3 sequence is 16 residues long. The V segment lost 1 base and the J segment 1 base; nucleotides outside the gene matches: 2. Complete variable domain (other parts from reference TRBV5-4 and TRBJ2-1): ETGVTQSPTHLIKTRGQQVTLRCSSQSGHNTVSWYQQALGQGPQFIFQYYREEENGRGNFPPRFSGLQFPNYSSELNVNALELDDSALYLCASSLRTGGSYNEQFFGPGTRLTVL.

This clonotype has a handful of counts. The genes are TRBV7-9 and TRBJ2-5; 11 bases line up with TRBD2. Germline V gives CDR1 SEHNR, CDR2 FQNEAQ (reference sequence). V dropped 5 bases and J dropped 7; count of bases not matched to a gene: 6. The CDR3 totals 14 residues. CDR3: CASSLDLAGGTQYF. DNA of the CDR3: TGTGCCAGCAGCCTCGACCTAGCGGGGGGGACCCAGTACTTC.

The genes are TRBV7-2 and TRBJ1-2; TRBD1 aligns across 7 bases. The CDR3 loop spans 14 amino acids. CDR1 and CDR2 (germline): SGHTA, FQGNSA. The V gene end was trimmed by 2 bases and the J gene end by 9 bases; junction bases not matched to a gene: 9. The CDR3 spells CASSLRRQGSRYTF. The CDR3 DNA reads as TGTGCCAGCAGCTTACGGAGACAGGGTTCGCGCTACACCTTC. Full variable domain (outside the CDR3, taken from reference TRBV7-2 and TRBJ1-2): GAGVSQSPSNKVTEKGKDVELRCDPISGHTALYWYRQSLGQGLEFLIYFQGNSAPDKSGLPSDRFSAERTGGSVSTLTIQRTQQEDSAVYLCASSLRRQGSRYTFGSGTRLTVV.

This clonotype has only one observation. The rearrangement links TRBV12-3 or TRBV12-4 to TRBJ2-7, with a tentative D call TRBD2 (5 bases). Trimming stripped 5 bases from V and 0 bases from J, with 14 bases between. The CDR3 totals 15 residues. This CDR3 reads CASSDRGPASYEQYF. Written as DNA, the CDR3 is TGTGCCAGCAGTGATCGGGGTCCCGCCTCCTACGAGCAGTACTTC.

This clonotype appeared a single time. J is TRBJ2-5 and V is TRBV5-1, with 7 bases that match TRBD2. The V gene end was trimmed by 2 bases and the J gene end by 3 bases; junction bases not matched to a gene: 10. CDR3 length equals 16 residues. CDR1 is SGHRS, CDR2 YFSETQ, per germline. In DNA form, the CDR3 reads TGCGCCAGCAGCTTCGCACCCGGCGGGGGTGAAGAGACCCAGTACTTC. It codes for CASSFAPGGGEETQYF.

This clonotype was seen just once. The junction does not match germline at one end; this may be a read error. This chain uses TRBV12-3 or TRBV12-4 with TRBJ2-7, with a tentative D call TRBD2 (6 bases). CDR3 length: 14 amino acids. CDR3 DNA sequence: TGTGCCAGCACCCTAGGGACTGTTCAATACGGGCAGTACTTC. Protein product: CASTLGTVQYGQYF.

This chain joins TRBV5-1 and TRBJ2-3; D unclear. This CDR3 has 15 amino acids. Germline values: CDR1 SGHRS, CDR2 YFSETQ. Trimming left V 6 bases short and J 2 bases short, with 16 bases between. CDR3 coding DNA: TGCGCCAGCAAACCCTTGGGGATGGACACAGATACGCAGTATTTT. This translates into CASKPLGMDTDTQYF. Combining the CDR3 with reference TRBV5-1 and TRBJ2-3 gives the whole variable domain KAGVTQTPRYLIKTRGQQVTLSCSPISGHRSVSWYQQTPGQGLQFLFEYFSETQRNKGNFPGRFSGRQFSNSRSEMNVSTLELGDSALYLCASKPLGMDTDTQYFGPGTRLTVL.

The chain is built from TRBV29-1 and TRBJ2-3; possible D gene TRBD1, 5 bases. The CDR3 covers 14 residues. Germline lookup yields CDR1 SQVTM and CDR2 ANQGSEA. Trimming left V 2 bases short and J 1 base short, with 10 bases between. CDR3 DNA: TGCAGCGTTGAAAGGGGCGACGGCACAGATACGCAGTATTTT. Amino acid sequence: CSVERGDGTDTQYF.

The J gene is TRBJ1-2, the V gene TRBV4-3, with D hard to call. This CDR3 is built from 15 residues. V lost 0 bases and J lost 8, with 16 bases in between. Germline V gene lookup returns CDR1 LGHNA and CDR2 YSLEER. This CDR3 is CASSQEWVGWKGYTF. The CDR3 DNA follows: TGCGCCAGCAGCCAAGAATGGGTCGGGTGGAAGGGCTACACCTTC.

This clonotype occurred a few times. The chain employs TRBV5-1 and TRBJ1-2; weak D call: TRBD1 (5 bases). Trimming removed 4 bases at V and 5 bases at J, with 18 bases between. From germline, CDR1 is SGHRS and CDR2 YFSETQ. There are 15 residues in the CDR3. The chain's CDR3 is CASSPSGSERYGYTF. CDR3 sequence (DNA): TGCGCCAGCAGCCCATCAGGGTCGGAGCGGTATGGCTACACCTTC. The variable domain in full, with the rest retrieved from reference TRBV5-1 and TRBJ1-2, is KAGVTQTPRYLIKTRGQQVTLSCSPISGHRSVSWYQQTPGQGLQFLFEYFSETQRNKGNFPGRFSGRQFSNSRSEMNVSTLELGDSALYLCASSPSGSERYGYTFGSGTRLTVV.

The chain couples TRBV3-1 to TRBJ2-6, with D possibly being TRBD1 (5 bases). Trimming took off 4 bases at V and 0 bases at J, with 13 bases between the two ends. Germline V gene lookup returns CDR1 LGHDT and CDR2 YNNKEL (reference sequence). The CDR3 length is 17 residues. CDR3 sequence: CASSPTPGASGANVLTF. In DNA, the CDR3 is TGTGCCAGCAGCCCTACCCCTGGGGCCTCTGGGGCCAACGTCCTGACTTTC. Full variable domain (rest looked up from reference TRBV3-1 and TRBJ2-6): DTAVSQTPKYLVTQMGNDKSIKCEQNLGHDTMYWYKQDSKKFLKIMFSYNNKELIINETVPNRFSPKSPDKAHLNLHINSLELGDSAVYFCASSPTPGASGANVLTFGAGSRLTVL.

This clonotype has just a few counts. The chain joins TRBV20-1 to TRBJ2-3; TRBD2 matches at 8 bases. J was trimmed by 5 bases and V by 1 base; bases with no gene match: 5. Looked up from germline, CDR1 is DFQATT and CDR2 is SNEGSKA (reference sequence). This CDR3 comprises 14 residues. The CDR3 DNA sequence: TGCAGTGCTAGAGTGGGCGGGGGGATAGATACGCAGTATTTT. Protein sequence: CSARVGGGIDTQYF.

V and J are TRBV29-1 and TRBJ2-3; 9 bases map to TRBD2. The CDR3 has 14 residues. Germline lookup yields CDR1 SQVTM and CDR2 ANQGSEA. Trimming cost V 4 bases and J 11 bases; bases outside gene matches: 13. The CDR3 spells CSVAPRGGHNEQYF. The DNA of the CDR3 is TGCAGCGTTGCCCCGCGGGGGGGCCACAATGAGCAGTATTTT.

Only a few counts were recorded for this clonotype. This chain joins TRBV6-5 and TRBJ2-5, with TRBD1 as a possible D gene (6 bases). V dropped 2 bases and J dropped 4 bases, with 17 bases sitting between them. CDR1 and CDR2 (germline): MNHEY, SVGAGI. The CDR3 sequence is 16 residues long. The CDR3 nucleotides are TGTGCCAGCAGTTACGTGGGGGCAGGGTCGGGAGAGACCCAGTACTTC. Protein: CASSYVGAGSGETQYF.

This sequence joins TRBV6-2 or TRBV6-3 and TRBJ2-1; TRBD1 might be the D (6 bases). From germline, CDR1 is MNHEY and CDR2 SVGEGT. Trimming took off 6 bases at V and 8 bases at J, with 20 bases between the two ends. The CDR3 runs to 15 residues. The CDR3 DNA sequence: TGTGCCAGCAGCAGGACAGTGGGTGGGATGGATGAGCAGTTCTTC. This sequence encodes CASSRTVGGMDEQFF.

The chain links TRBV6-5 to TRBJ2-4; 8 nucleotides match TRBD2. TRBJ2-7 explains the end of the DNA better; the J call may be wrong. Germline lookup yields CDR1 MNHEY and CDR2 SVGAGI. This CDR3 comprises 13 residues. The CDR3 bases are TGTGCCAGCAGGAAGCGGGGGAACGCCGAGCAGTACTTC. Translated, it gives CASRKRGNAEQYF.

V is TRBV13 and J is TRBJ1-6, with 8 bases matching TRBD1. Losses at the gene ends were 4 bases for V and 10 bases for J; bases not matched to a gene: 12. The length of the CDR3 is 16 residues. Germline CDR1 is PRHDT and CDR2 is FYEKMQ (reference sequence). The CDR3 region has the DNA TGTGCCAGCAGCTCAACCCGACAGGGGAAGAGGTCACCCCTCCACTTT. Translated: CASSSTRQGKRSPLHF.

The V and J genes are TRBV9 and TRBJ2-1; 11 nucleotides align to TRBD2. The germline gives CDR1 SGDLS, CDR2 YYNGEE. CDR3 length equals 15 residues. J lost 7 bases, V lost 2 bases, and 5 bases had no gene match. Here the CDR3 DNA reads TGTGCCAGCAGCGTTTCTAGCGGGGGGAATAATGAGCAGTTCTTC. Translating it yields CASSVSSGGNNEQFF.